Presented here are 18 T cell receptor beta chains from one specimen sequenced in a study of blood T cells in healthy people across ages. Together with a sample-barcoded 5' primer, a J-beta primer mix was included in a second PCR lasting about 6 to 11 cycles. MiXCR, applied by TCRdb to the 5' RACE reads, yields one record per CDR3 protein. The repertoire holds approximately 1,700,000 distinct CDR3 sequences, with roughly 43% as singletons. Sequenced material: blood. The origin of the receptors is a human donor in good health.

The rearrangement uses TRBV4-2 and TRBJ2-3, with 8 positions matching TRBD2. J lost 6 bases, V lost 1 base, and 6 bases had no gene match. CDR3 size: 15 residues. Germline V gives CDR1 LGHNA, CDR2 YNFKEQ. The CDR3 loop reads CASSQAGGLMDTQYF. In DNA, the CDR3 is TGTGCCAGCAGCCAAGCGGGGGGGCTAATGGATACGCAGTATTTT.

The sample holds a few counts of this clonotype. This chain connects TRBV20-1 to TRBJ2-1; the match to TRBD2 covers 7 bases. The CDR3 spans 15 residues. J gave up 0 bases and V 1 base, and 3 bases lay outside the gene matches. CDR1 and CDR2 from the germline V gene are DFQATT and SNEGSKA (reference sequence). CDR3 DNA: TGCAGTGCTAGAGCCAGCGGGGCCTCCTACAATGAGCAGTTCTTC. Protein product: CSARASGASYNEQFF.

This clonotype has only a few counts. The rearrangement joins TRBV4-3 to TRBJ2-3, with 7 bases that match TRBD2. J gave up 1 base and V 2 bases, and 6 bases lay outside the gene matches. CDR1 is LGHNA and CDR2 is YSLEER in the germline V gene. The length of the CDR3 is 16 residues. Here the CDR3 DNA reads TGCGCCAGCAGCCAAAATGCGGGAGTGGGCACAGATACGCAGTATTTT. Translating gives CASSQNAGVGTDTQYF.

V is TRBV15 and J is TRBJ1-5; D may be TRBD1 (6 bases). CDR1 and CDR2 from the germline V gene are LNHNV and YYDKDF (reference sequence). V was shortened by 0 bases and J by 4 bases, with 13 bases between the two germline ends. The CDR3 has 16 residues. CDR3 in amino acids: CATSRDRGMSNQPQHF. DNA for the CDR3: TGTGCCACCAGCAGAGATAGGGGGATGAGTAATCAGCCCCAGCATTTT. The full variable domain, in which reference TRBV15 and TRBJ1-5 provide the parts outside the CDR3, is DAMVIQNPRYQVTQFGKPVTLSCSQTLNHNVMYWYQQKSSQAPKLLFHYYDKDFNNEADTPDNFQSRRPNTSFCFLDIRSPGLGDTAMYLCATSRDRGMSNQPQHFGDGTRLSIL.

The chain recombines TRBV20-1 with TRBJ1-1; tentatively, D is TRBD1 (6 bases). Per germline, CDR1 DFQATT and CDR2 SNEGSKA (reference sequence). CDR3 length: 11 amino acids. CDR3 amino acids: CSGTLNTEAFF. CDR3 DNA: TGCAGCGGGACATTGAACACTGAAGCTTTCTTT.

The sample holds a few counts of this clonotype. The chain combines TRBV10-3 with TRBJ1-1; TRBD1 agrees at 7 bases. Germline lookup yields CDR1 ENHRY and CDR2 SYGVKD. V was clipped by 4 bases and J by 6 bases; unmatched bases: 11. The CDR3 covers 15 residues. DNA for the CDR3: TGTGCCATCAGTGGACAGGGCGCGGCTGAGGCTGAAGCTTTCTTT. It encodes CAISGQGAAEAEAFF.

A few counts support this clonotype. The chain joins TRBV4-3 to TRBJ2-5, with 11 bases that match TRBD1. The CDR3 extends over 15 amino acids. The junction had 5 bases not matched to a gene; V was cut back by 3 bases and J by 5 bases. Germline CDR1 reads LGHNA; CDR2 reads YSLEER. The CDR3 spells CASSHGQGADETQYF. The CDR3 DNA is TGCGCCAGCAGCCACGGACAGGGGGCTGACGAGACCCAGTACTTC.

The chain couples TRBV20-1 to TRBJ1-1; 9 bases line up with TRBD1. The V gene end was trimmed by 5 bases and the J gene end by 3 bases; junction bases not matched to a gene: 4. CDR3 length: 13 amino acids. Germline lookup yields CDR1 DFQATT and CDR2 SNEGSKA (reference sequence). The CDR3 protein is CSAQQGAYTEAFF. CDR3 nucleotides: TGCAGTGCTCAACAGGGGGCTTACACTGAAGCTTTCTTT.

This chain links TRBV27 with TRBJ2-7; the D gene is possibly TRBD1 (6 bases). There are 13 residues in the CDR3. V shed 3 bases and J shed 5 bases, with 11 bases lying between them. Germline lookup yields CDR1 MNHEY and CDR2 SMNVEV (reference sequence). The CDR3 reads CASSFDRYNEQYF. CDR3 nucleotides: TGTGCCAGCAGTTTTGACAGGTACAACGAGCAGTACTTC.

The chain uses TRBV7-2 and TRBJ2-1; 8 bases line up with TRBD1. The germline V gene encodes CDR1 SGHTA and CDR2 FQGNSA. The CDR3 sequence is 14 residues long. The ends lost 5 bases at V and 7 bases at J; junction bases unmatched: 7. The CDR3 loop reads CASSHRTGRNEQFF. CDR3 bases: TGTGCCAGCAGCCACCGGACAGGGCGGAATGAGCAGTTCTTC.

As for this clonotype: The junction and the germline gene differ at one end; a read error may be behind it. This sequence joins TRBV13 and TRBJ2-1; D call uncertain. This CDR3 is 15 amino acids long. Per germline, CDR1 PRHDT and CDR2 FYEKMQ (reference sequence). CDR3 sequence (DNA): TGTGCCCGCAGCTTAGGGCAAAGCTCCTACAATGAGCAGTTCTTC. Protein product: CARSLGQSSYNEQFF.

This clonotype was detected only a few times. In this CDR3 the conserved last residue, phenylalanine or tryptophan, is missing, so a read error is likely. The V gene is TRBV20-1, the J gene TRBJ2-7, with 12 bases identical to TRBD2. Germline lookup yields CDR1 DFQATT and CDR2 SNEGSKA (reference sequence). The junction had 7 bases not matched to a gene; V was cut back by 1 base and J by 6 bases. CDR3 size: 15 residues. The CDR3 DNA follows: TGCAGTGCTAGAGGCCTCCTAGCGGGGGGGACCGAGCAGTACTAC. Residues: CSARGLLAGGTEQYY.

The chain joins TRBV29-1 to TRBJ1-1; 7 bases match TRBD1. After removal of 6 bases from V and 6 bases from J, the junction contained 10 bases not matched to a gene. The CDR3 length is 13 residues. Germline V CDR1 and CDR2: SQVTM, ANQGSEA. CDR3 protein: CSVPQGTGAEAFF. As DNA, the CDR3 is TGCAGCGTCCCACAGGGCACAGGGGCTGAAGCTTTCTTT.

This clonotype was recorded a few times. V is TRBV3-1 and J is TRBJ2-1; D may match TRBD1 or TRBD2 (6 bases each). Trimming cost V 0 bases and J 3 bases, with 18 bases left between them. The CDR3 length is 18 residues. Germline values: CDR1 LGHDT, CDR2 YNNKEL (reference sequence). As DNA, the CDR3 is TGTGCCAGCAGCCAAGAGGGGGCGGTAAGGCGGGGCTACAATGAGCAGTTCTTC. Its protein is CASSQEGAVRRGYNEQFF.

A remark on this clonotype: Just one base apart from a much larger clone, this may be a read error. The V gene is TRBV7-6, the J gene TRBJ2-6, with D tentatively TRBD2 (6 bases). Between the trimmed V and J ends, which lost 5 bases and 3 bases, there was a span of 17 bases. CDR1 is SGHVS and CDR2 is FNYEAQ in the germline V gene. There are 17 residues in the CDR3. The CDR3 DNA follows: TGTGCCAGCAGCCAAGGGACGGGGGTCTTTGGGGCCAACGTCCTGACTTTC. Protein product: CASSQGTGVFGANVLTF.

This clonotype has more than one count but fewer than ten. Relative to the germline gene, one junction end is altered; a read error may explain this. The chain couples TRBV7-2 to TRBJ2-1; 9 nucleotides match TRBD1. This CDR3 comprises 15 residues. CDR1 is SGHTA and CDR2 is FQGNSA in the germline V gene. This chain's CDR3 is CASSLLVSSGQGPSF. The CDR3 DNA follows: TGTGCCAGCAGCTTGCTCGTTTCCTCGGGACAGGGACCCTCTTTC.

This clonotype showed up just a few times. The V gene is TRBV18, the J gene TRBJ2-4, with D hard to call. The J call may be faulty, since TRBJ2-7 better matches the DNA end. Germline V gene sequence: CDR1 KGHSH, CDR2 LQKENI. CDR3 size: 13 residues. The CDR3 bases are TGTGCCAGCTCACCATCGGAAGGAACCGAGCAGTACTTC. This encodes CASSPSEGTEQYF.

About this clonotype: An end of the junction differs from the germline gene, which may be a read error. V is TRBV30 and J is TRBJ2-5; possible D gene TRBD1, 5 bases. The DNA end is more similar to TRBJ2-4, so the J call may be wrong. The germline gives CDR1 GTSNPN, CDR2 SVGIG (reference sequence). There are 16 residues in the CDR3. CDR3 DNA: TGTGCCTGGAGTGTTAGGGGCAGCTTTACCAAGAACATTCAGTACTTC. It translates to CAWSVRGSFTKNIQYF.